A selection of T cell receptor beta chains follows, all from one sample in a study of T-cell memory formation after mild COVID-19. MiXCR, applied by TCRdb to the 5' RACE reads, yields one record per CDR3 protein. The table lists 410,000 or so distinct CDR3 sequences, 20% to 30% of them singletons, with less than 15% in the top ten. Material: PBMCs or a T cell subset sorted from them (not recorded which). The receptor source for this set is an adult woman who had mild COVID-19 (a few samples of this study predate the infection). Cell type and time point are not known. Both conserved end residues are part of each CDR3. The D gene is left open where the match is weak. Clone sizes are given selectively: once, few, many, or a class where the clone is expanded.

v_gene: TRBV6-1; d_gene: TRBD1; abundance: once; j_gene: TRBJ2-4; CDR3nt: TGTGCCAGCAGTCTCGGACAGGGTGACAAAAACATTCAGTACTTC; CDR3aa: CASSLGQGDKNIQYF
v_gene: TRBV30; d_gene: .; abundance: few; j_gene: TRBJ2-1; CDR3nt: TGTGCCTGGAGTGTGGGGGCGAGCTCCTACAATGAGCAGTTCTTC; CDR3aa: CAWSVGASSYNEQFF
v_gene: TRBV7-2; d_gene: TRBD2; abundance: many; j_gene: TRBJ2-7; CDR3nt: TGTGCCAGCAGCTTAGACCTAGCGGGAGGGCCGGTGCAGTACTTC; CDR3aa: CASSLDLAGGPVQYF
v_gene: TRBV2; d_gene: .; abundance: .; j_gene: TRBJ2-2; CDR3nt: TGTGCCAGCAGCGTGTGGGGAGCGTCGAACACCGGGGAGCTGTTTTTT; CDR3aa: CASSVWGASNTGELFF
v_gene: TRBV7-2; d_gene: .; abundance: few; j_gene: TRBJ2-1; CDR3nt: TGTGCCAGCAGCGCACGCTATGAGCAGTTCTTC; CDR3aa: CASSARYEQFF
v_gene: TRBV7-9; d_gene: .; abundance: few; j_gene: TRBJ2-2; CDR3nt: TGTGCCAGTAAACCCGGGACAACGAACACCGGGGAGCTGTTTTTT; CDR3aa: CASKPGTTNTGELFF
v_gene: TRBV6-2/TRBV6-3; d_gene: .; abundance: few; j_gene: TRBJ2-5; CDR3nt: TGTGCCAGCAGTTACCCATTCGAGACCCAGTACTTC; CDR3aa: CASSYPFETQYF
v_gene: TRBV19; d_gene: .; abundance: .; j_gene: TRBJ1-3; CDR3nt: TGTGCCAGTAGTATACAGGGCCGGGGAAACACCATATATTTT; CDR3aa: CASSIQGRGNTIYF
v_gene: TRBV29-1; d_gene: .; abundance: few; j_gene: TRBJ2-3; CDR3nt: TGCAGCGTGGGGAAACGTTTGACAGATACGCAGTATTTT; CDR3aa: CSVGKRLTDTQYF
v_gene: TRBV2; d_gene: TRBD2; abundance: few; j_gene: TRBJ2-5; CDR3nt: TGTGCCAGCACACAGGGACTAGCGGGAGGAGAGACCCAGTACTTC; CDR3aa: CASTQGLAGGETQYF
v_gene: TRBV24-1; d_gene: TRBD1; abundance: .; j_gene: TRBJ1-2; CDR3nt: TGTGCCACCAGTGATCCGGGACAGGGATATGGCTACACCTTC; CDR3aa: CATSDPGQGYGYTF
v_gene: TRBV10-3; d_gene: .; abundance: .; j_gene: TRBJ2-5; CDR3nt: TGTGCCATCAATTCGGGGACGGGGCAAGAGACCCAGTACTTC; CDR3aa: CAINSGTGQETQYF
v_gene: TRBV18; d_gene: .; abundance: few; j_gene: TRBJ2-5; CDR3nt: TGTGCCAGCTCACCGGACAGCCACGTAGGGACCCAGTACTTC; CDR3aa: CASSPDSHVGTQYF
v_gene: TRBV15; d_gene: .; abundance: .; j_gene: TRBJ1-5; CDR3nt: TGTGCCACCAGCGGGAGTGTCAATCAGCCCCAGCATTTT; CDR3aa: CATSGSVNQPQHF
v_gene: TRBV29-1; d_gene: .; abundance: .; j_gene: TRBJ1-6; CDR3nt: TGCAGCGTTAAGTGGAGGGGTTCACCCCTCCACTTT; CDR3aa: CSVKWRGSPLHF
v_gene: TRBV19; d_gene: TRBD1; abundance: .; j_gene: TRBJ1-5; CDR3nt: TGTGCCAGTAGGATAATGGGACAGGGGGACGGTCAGCCCCAGCATTTT; CDR3aa: CASRIMGQGDGQPQHF
v_gene: TRBV9; d_gene: .; abundance: .; j_gene: TRBJ2-2; CDR3nt: TGTGCCAGCAGCGTAGAACAGCGGAGGACCGGGGAGCTGTTTTTT; CDR3aa: CASSVEQRRTGELFF
v_gene: TRBV7-9; d_gene: TRBD2; abundance: .; j_gene: TRBJ2-2; CDR3nt: TGTGCCAGCAGCGGTACTAGCGGGGCGAACACCGGGGAGCTGTTTTTT; CDR3aa: CASSGTSGANTGELFF
v_gene: TRBV20-1; d_gene: TRBD1; abundance: few; j_gene: TRBJ1-1; CDR3nt: TGCAGTGCTCCCTCCGCCCCCGGGACAGGGGGTGAGAAAGCTTTCTTT; CDR3aa: CSAPSAPGTGGEKAFF
v_gene: TRBV14; d_gene: TRBD2; abundance: few; j_gene: TRBJ2-5; CDR3nt: TGTGCCAGCAGCCGGTGGAGAGCGGGGGAGACCCAGTACTTC; CDR3aa: CASSRWRAGETQYF
v_gene: TRBV2; d_gene: TRBD1; abundance: few; j_gene: TRBJ2-7; CDR3nt: TGTGCCAGCAGCGAACAGGGGGAATTCTACGAGCAGTACTTC; CDR3aa: CASSEQGEFYEQYF
v_gene: TRBV12-3/TRBV12-4; d_gene: TRBD2; abundance: few; j_gene: TRBJ2-3; CDR3nt: TGTGCCAGCAGTCTCGGACTAGCGACCAGCACAGATACGCAGTATTTT; CDR3aa: CASSLGLATSTDTQYF
v_gene: TRBV7-2; d_gene: TRBD1; abundance: few; j_gene: TRBJ1-5; CDR3nt: TGTGCCAGCAGCTCCACAGGGGGCTTTCAGCCCCAGCATTTT; CDR3aa: CASSSTGGFQPQHF
v_gene: TRBV5-1; d_gene: TRBD1; abundance: .; j_gene: TRBJ1-5; CDR3nt: TGCGCCAGCAGTTTGGGAACAGGGGCCAATCAGCCCCAGCATTTT; CDR3aa: CASSLGTGANQPQHF
v_gene: TRBV12-3/TRBV12-4; d_gene: TRBD2; abundance: few; j_gene: TRBJ2-2; CDR3nt: TGTGCCAGCAGTTGGACTAGGGACACCGGGGAGCTGTTTTTT; CDR3aa: CASSWTRDTGELFF
v_gene: TRBV12-3/TRBV12-4; d_gene: .; abundance: .; j_gene: TRBJ2-1; CDR3nt: TGTGCCAGCAGTTCCGGGTCGATACTATTCGGTGAGCAGTTCTTC; CDR3aa: CASSSGSILFGEQFF
v_gene: TRBV5-1; d_gene: TRBD1; abundance: .; j_gene: TRBJ1-2; CDR3nt: TGCGCCAGCAGCTTTTCGACAGGGAACACGGGCTACACCTTC; CDR3aa: CASSFSTGNTGYTF
v_gene: TRBV4-1; d_gene: .; abundance: .; j_gene: TRBJ2-7; CDR3nt: TGCGCCAGCAGCCAAGGGGACACCTACGAGCAGTACTTC; CDR3aa: CASSQGDTYEQYF
v_gene: TRBV5-1; d_gene: .; abundance: few; j_gene: TRBJ1-3; CDR3nt: TGCGCCAGCAGCTTGGACGGATTGGGAAACACCATATATTTT; CDR3aa: CASSLDGLGNTIYF
v_gene: TRBV20-1; d_gene: TRBD1; abundance: .; j_gene: TRBJ1-1; CDR3nt: TGCAGTGCTACCACGACAGGGCCCCTGAGGACTGAAGCTTTCTTT; CDR3aa: CSATTTGPLRTEAFF
v_gene: TRBV12-3/TRBV12-4; d_gene: .; abundance: .; j_gene: TRBJ1-2; CDR3nt: TGTGCCAGCATCCCCCGACCGGGGCTGAACTATGGCTACACCTTC; CDR3aa: CASIPRPGLNYGYTF
v_gene: TRBV30; d_gene: TRBD1; abundance: few; j_gene: TRBJ2-7; CDR3nt: TGTGCCTGGAACCACGGTAGACAGGGGTTTAGGGGTGAGCAGTACTTC; CDR3aa: CAWNHGRQGFRGEQYF
v_gene: TRBV6-5; d_gene: TRBD1; abundance: .; j_gene: TRBJ1-4; CDR3nt: TGTGCCAGCAGTTACTCCGGGACAGCCGAAAAACTGTTTTTT; CDR3aa: CASSYSGTAEKLFF
v_gene: TRBV5-4; d_gene: .; abundance: .; j_gene: TRBJ2-5; CDR3nt: TGTGCCAGCAGCCCAGTGGGGGGGCGGAACCAAGAGACCCAGTACTTC; CDR3aa: CASSPVGGRNQETQYF
v_gene: TRBV7-9; d_gene: TRBD2; abundance: few; j_gene: TRBJ2-1; CDR3nt: TGTGCCAGCAGCTCCCCGACCCGAGGAAGCGGGAGCTCGCATGAGCAGTTCTTC; CDR3aa: CASSSPTRGSGSSHEQFF
v_gene: TRBV10-3; d_gene: TRBD1; abundance: many; j_gene: TRBJ2-4; CDR3nt: TGTGCCGTTACGACAGGGATCGGCATTCAGTACTTC; CDR3aa: CAVTTGIGIQYF
v_gene: TRBV24-1; d_gene: .; abundance: few; j_gene: TRBJ2-3; CDR3nt: TGTGCCACCAGTGATTTGAGGTGGACAGATACGCAGTATTTT; CDR3aa: CATSDLRWTDTQYF
v_gene: TRBV5-5; d_gene: .; abundance: .; j_gene: TRBJ1-4; CDR3nt: TGTGCCAGCAGCTTCGTTACGGCTAATGAAAAACTGTTTTTT; CDR3aa: CASSFVTANEKLFF
v_gene: TRBV9; d_gene: TRBD1; abundance: few; j_gene: TRBJ2-1; CDR3nt: TGTGCCAGCAGCGTAGCTGACAGGGGGCGAACTGGGCCCCAGTTCTTC; CDR3aa: CASSVADRGRTGPQFF
v_gene: TRBV19; d_gene: .; abundance: few; j_gene: TRBJ1-1; CDR3nt: TGTGCCAGTAGTATATCTCGGGCGACTGAAGCTTTCTTT; CDR3aa: CASSISRATEAFF
v_gene: TRBV12-3/TRBV12-4; d_gene: .; abundance: once; j_gene: TRBJ1-6; CDR3nt: TGTGCCAGCAGTTTTGGGGTGGCCCTCCACTTT; CDR3aa: CASSFGVALHF
v_gene: TRBV7-9; d_gene: TRBD1; abundance: .; j_gene: TRBJ2-1; CDR3nt: TGTGCCAGCAGCCTTGTACAGGGGGCATATAATGAGCAGTTCTTC; CDR3aa: CASSLVQGAYNEQFF
v_gene: TRBV24-1; d_gene: .; abundance: few; j_gene: TRBJ2-2; CDR3nt: TGTGCCACCAGTGATTTGGAATCGGAGGGAACAACCGGGGAGCTGTTTTTT; CDR3aa: CATSDLESEGTTGELFF
v_gene: TRBV20-1; d_gene: .; abundance: few; j_gene: TRBJ2-7; CDR3nt: TGCAGTGCTAGAGATGAGGCGATCTACGAGCAGTACTTC; CDR3aa: CSARDEAIYEQYF
v_gene: TRBV7-7; d_gene: .; abundance: few; j_gene: TRBJ2-5; CDR3nt: TGTGCTAGCAGCTTCTTCCTAGATCCCCGTGAGACCCAGTACTTC; CDR3aa: CASSFFLDPRETQYF
v_gene: TRBV15; d_gene: TRBD1; abundance: few; j_gene: TRBJ2-7; CDR3nt: TGTGCCACCAGCAGATCCCCTGGGACAGGGGTAAACGAGCAGTACTTC; CDR3aa: CATSRSPGTGVNEQYF
v_gene: TRBV9; d_gene: .; abundance: .; j_gene: TRBJ2-5; CDR3nt: TGTGCCAGCAGCCAAGTGGGAGAGACCCAGTACTTC; CDR3aa: CASSQVGETQYF
v_gene: TRBV7-8; d_gene: TRBD2; abundance: few; j_gene: TRBJ2-5; CDR3nt: TGTGTCAGCAGCTTTAGCGGGGGGGCCCGGGAGACCCAGTACTTC; CDR3aa: CVSSFSGGARETQYF
v_gene: TRBV6-2/TRBV6-3; d_gene: TRBD1; abundance: .; j_gene: TRBJ1-2; CDR3nt: TGTGCCAGCACCGACGCCCACAGGGGACCTCTTTATGGCTACACCTTC; CDR3aa: CASTDAHRGPLYGYTF